This T cell receptor beta chain originates from a study of T cell responses to AZD1222 COVID-19 vaccine. Note on this clone: The antigen remains undetermined.

Profiled with immunoSEQ multiplex PCR; TCRdb holds only in-frame clones, not every one. The sample contains about 140,000 clones, roughly 90% of which appear only once. The CDR3 runs to 14 residues. The ends were cut back, 5 bases at V and 5 bases at J, with 13 bases in the middle. Germline-derived CDR1 and CDR2 are SGHTA and FQGNSA. Points from the study as a whole: Nearly half of the spike-specific TCRs reportedly recognize variant regions that carry no mutations. With two AZD1222 doses given, Spike-specific TCR breadth and depth both rose. The donor group comprised mostly white British people and more females; the analysis possibly underestimated clonal diversity.

The sample was peripheral blood, taken on day 0 of AZD1222 vaccination. The TCR originated in an adult in good health. This chain connects TRBV7-2 to TRBJ1-3; no definite D call. The CDR3 region is CASSAPPGRNTIYF. In nucleotides, the CDR3 is TGTGCCAGCAGCGCCCCCCCCGGGCGAAACACCATATATTTT.